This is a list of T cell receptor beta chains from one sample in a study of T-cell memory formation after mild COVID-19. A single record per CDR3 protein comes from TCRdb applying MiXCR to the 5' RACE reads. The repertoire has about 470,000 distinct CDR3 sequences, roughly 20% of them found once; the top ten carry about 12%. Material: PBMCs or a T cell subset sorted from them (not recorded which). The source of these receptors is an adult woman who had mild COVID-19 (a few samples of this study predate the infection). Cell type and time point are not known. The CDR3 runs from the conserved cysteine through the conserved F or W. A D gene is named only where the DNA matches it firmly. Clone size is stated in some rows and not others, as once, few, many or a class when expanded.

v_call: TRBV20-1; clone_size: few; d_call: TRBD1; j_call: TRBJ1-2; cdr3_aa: CSARDTGASLHGYTF; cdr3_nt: TGCAGTGCTAGGGATACAGGGGCAAGTCTCCATGGCTACACCTTC
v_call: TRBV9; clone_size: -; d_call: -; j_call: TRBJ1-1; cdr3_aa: CASSVNPGLVNTEAFF; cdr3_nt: TGTGCCAGCAGCGTAAATCCGGGGCTTGTGAACACTGAAGCTTTCTTT
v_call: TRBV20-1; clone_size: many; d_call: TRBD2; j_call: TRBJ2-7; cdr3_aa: CSAQFSGGAYEQYF; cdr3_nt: TGCAGTGCTCAATTTAGCGGGGGGGCCTACGAGCAGTACTTC
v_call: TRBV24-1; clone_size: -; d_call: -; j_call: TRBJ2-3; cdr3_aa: CATSDLVFGGPDTQYF; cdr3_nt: TGTGCCACCAGTGATCTTGTATTTGGAGGGCCAGATACGCAGTATTTT
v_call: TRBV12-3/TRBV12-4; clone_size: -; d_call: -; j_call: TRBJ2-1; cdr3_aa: CDSSLYNEQFF; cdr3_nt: TGTGACAGCAGTTTGTACAATGAGCAGTTCTTC
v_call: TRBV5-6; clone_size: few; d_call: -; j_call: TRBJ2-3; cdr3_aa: CASSLRLRGTDTQYF; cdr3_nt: TGTGCCAGCAGCTTGAGGTTGAGGGGCACAGATACGCAGTATTTT
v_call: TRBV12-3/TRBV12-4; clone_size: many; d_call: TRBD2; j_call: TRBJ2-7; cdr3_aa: CASSLAREGHDEQYF; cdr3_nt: TGTGCCAGCAGTTTAGCTCGGGAGGGCCACGACGAGCAGTACTTC
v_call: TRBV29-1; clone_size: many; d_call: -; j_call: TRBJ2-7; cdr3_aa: CSVDRDNSYEQYF; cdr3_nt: TGCAGCGTAGACCGGGACAACTCCTACGAGCAGTACTTC
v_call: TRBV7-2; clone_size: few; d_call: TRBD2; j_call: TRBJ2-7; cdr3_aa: CASSLVKREGEQYF; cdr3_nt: TGTGCCAGCAGCTTAGTTAAGCGGGAGGGCGAGCAGTACTTC
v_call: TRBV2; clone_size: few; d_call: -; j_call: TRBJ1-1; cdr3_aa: CASSEALAGETEAFF; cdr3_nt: TGTGCCAGCAGTGAAGCGCTTGCAGGGGAAACTGAAGCTTTCTTT
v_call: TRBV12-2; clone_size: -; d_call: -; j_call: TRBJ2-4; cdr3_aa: CASRLTGTSGGIDIQYF; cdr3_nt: TGTGCAAGTCGCTTAACCGGGACTAGCGGGGGGATTGACATTCAGTACTTC
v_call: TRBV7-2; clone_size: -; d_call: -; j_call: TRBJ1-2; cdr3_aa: CASSAIMPLRAESRGYTF; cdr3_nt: TGTGCCAGCAGCGCGATTATGCCTCTACGGGCAGAGAGCCGTGGCTACACCTTC
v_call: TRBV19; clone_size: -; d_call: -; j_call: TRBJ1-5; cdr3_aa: CDSNGAYSNQPQHF; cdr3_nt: TGTGACAGTAACGGAGCTTATAGCAATCAGCCCCAGCATTTT